The 29 T cell receptor beta chains below come from one sample, sequenced in a study of shared clonotypes between healthy human individuals (dated by TCRdb to about 2020). The library was prepared using the immunoSEQ multiplex PCR assay. TCRdb took over this immuneACCESS table, retaining in-frame rearrangements with V and J assigned. Such tables are incomplete; in checked studies, under half of the missing clones stem from an unresolved V gene, and the remainder is unexplained. In all, the sample holds around 700,000 clones, and about two thirds of those were seen once. The top ten clonotypes cover under 2% of the sample. The sequenced sample was memory CD4+ T cells sorted from blood. The sample's cell subset or site label, in plain terms: CD45RA-negative fraction. Receptors were obtained from a woman between 25 and 40 years old in good health.

The rearrangement joins TRBV9 to TRBJ1-1; TRBD1 might be the D (6 bases). This CDR3 spans 19 amino acids. Trimming took 0 bases from V and 5 from J, leaving 26 bases between them. From germline, CDR1 is SGDLS and CDR2 YYNGEE. CDR3 residues: CASSVAHNREGASGTEAFF. CDR3 DNA: TGTGCCAGCAGCGTAGCTCACAACAGGGAGGGCGCGAGTGGGACTGAAGCTTTCTTT.

This chain uses TRBV4-2 with TRBJ2-4, with D perhaps assigned TRBD1 or TRBD2 (5 bases each). This CDR3 region has 14 residues. In germline, CDR1 is LGHNA, CDR2 YNFKEQ. V was clipped by 4 bases and J by 5 bases, with 12 bases between them. The CDR3 is CASSPSEGQNIQYF. The CDR3 DNA reads TGTGCCAGCAGCCCCTCCGAGGGACAAAACATTCAGTACTTC.

The gene calls are TRBV19 and TRBJ2-3; the D gene is possibly TRBD2 (6 bases). Trimming stripped 10 bases from V and 2 bases from J, with 16 bases between. CDR3 length: 14 amino acids. From germline, CDR1 is LNHDA and CDR2 SQIVND (reference sequence). In DNA, the CDR3 is TGTGCCACTGGAATTGGGCGGGACACAGATACGCAGTATTTT. This sequence encodes CATGIGRDTDTQYF.

The chain couples TRBV29-1 to TRBJ2-7; 12 positions match TRBD2. The V segment lost 7 bases and the J segment 4 bases; nucleotides outside the gene matches: 11. This CDR3 has 15 residues. Germline loops: CDR1 SQVTM, CDR2 ANQGSEA. This chain's CDR3 is CSAGLAGRRDYEQYF. The CDR3 DNA reads as TGCAGCGCCGGACTAGCGGGAAGGAGGGATTACGAGCAGTACTTC.

For this clone: The same CDR3 also results from other DNA sequences found in this sample. This sequence joins TRBV14 and TRBJ2-3; 8 positions match TRBD2. There are 16 residues in the CDR3. J gave up 0 bases and V 1 base, and 3 bases lay outside the gene matches. Per the germline V gene, CDR1 is SGHDN and CDR2 is FVKESK. As DNA, the CDR3 is TGTGCCAGCAGCCAAGGATCTAGCGGGAGCACAGATACGCAGTATTTT. It is translated as CASSQGSSGSTDTQYF.

This clone was recorded only once. This rearrangement joins TRBV27 to TRBJ2-1, with 9 bases aligning to TRBD2. Germline V CDR1 and CDR2: MNHEY, SMNVEV (reference sequence). CDR3 length: 16 amino acids. V trimming: 4 bases; J trimming: 4 bases; junction bases outside the gene matches: 8. The CDR3 DNA reads as TGTGCCAGCAGTTCTCCGGGACTAGCTCGGTACAATGAGCAGTTCTTC. Protein product: CASSSPGLARYNEQFF.

V and J are TRBV10-3 and TRBJ1-5; D is uncertain. This CDR3 spans 16 amino acids. In germline, CDR1 is ENHRY, CDR2 SYGVKD. The germline V and J ends were trimmed by 0 bases and 0 bases, with 9 bases remaining between them. The CDR3: CAISESADYSNQPQHF. CDR3 DNA: TGTGCCATCAGTGAGTCGGCGGACTATAGCAATCAGCCCCAGCATTTT.

This chain uses TRBV4-1 with TRBJ1-1; TRBD1 agrees at 7 bases. V lost 0 bases to trimming and J lost 5 bases; unmatched junction nucleotides: 3. Germline CDR1 is MGHRA and CDR2 is YSYEKL. CDR3 length equals 14 residues. DNA for the CDR3: TGCGCCAGCAGCCAAGACAGGGGGTCGACTGAAGCTTTCTTT. Its translation is CASSQDRGSTEAFF.

J is TRBJ2-5 and V is TRBV25-1, with 8 bases lining up with TRBD1. The J segment lost 2 bases and the V segment lost 7 bases, leaving 12 bases of the junction unmatched. The CDR3 covers 16 residues. CDR1 and CDR2 (germline): MGHDK, SYGVNS. CDR3 coding DNA: TGTGCCAGCATGGCCACTTCCCGGGACAGGCAAGAGACCCAGTACTTC. Protein: CASMATSRDRQETQYF.

About this clone: Other DNA sequences in the sample encode the same CDR3. The chain has TRBV5-1 and TRBJ1-2; D is undetermined. From germline, CDR1 is SGHRS and CDR2 YFSETQ. V lost 0 bases to trimming and J lost 7 bases, with 7 bases between them. The CDR3 runs 12 residues. The CDR3 loop is CASSLAGRGYTF. As DNA, the CDR3 is TGCGCCAGCAGCTTGGCCGGCCGTGGCTACACCTTC.

The genes are TRBV11-3 and TRBJ2-3; the D is unclear. Germline loops: CDR1 SGHNT, CDR2 YENEEA. V lost 5 bases and J lost 1, with 10 bases in between. The CDR3 length is 14 residues. CDR3 protein: CASSPKSGTDTQYF. CDR3 sequence (DNA): TGTGCCAGCAGCCCGAAGAGCGGCACAGATACGCAGTATTTT.

This rearrangement joins TRBV6-4 to TRBJ2-1; 14 positions match TRBD2. The CDR3 runs to 14 residues. Trimming cost V 10 bases and J 11 bases; bases outside gene matches: 10. CDR1 MRHNA and CDR2 SNTAGT come from the germline V gene. The CDR3 nucleotides are TGTGCCAACATCCGAGGGACTAGCGGGAGACAGCAGTTCTTC. Amino acids: CANIRGTSGRQQFF.

The chain employs TRBV5-1 and TRBJ2-3; a weak D match, TRBD2 (6 bases). The V end was cut by 7 bases, the J end by 0 bases, with 21 bases between. The CDR3 has 17 amino acids. In germline, CDR1 is SGHRS, CDR2 YFSETQ. The CDR3 sequence: CASLLGPGSGSTDTQYF. CDR3 DNA sequence: TGCGCCAGCTTACTTGGCCCCGGTAGCGGCAGCACAGATACGCAGTATTTT.

This sequence joins TRBV19 and TRBJ2-3; possibly TRBD2 for D (5 bases). Per the germline V gene, CDR1 is LNHDA and CDR2 is SQIVND (reference sequence). The V and J ends lost 1 base and 3 bases respectively, with 8 bases between them. The CDR3 covers 14 residues. DNA for the CDR3: TGTGCCAGTAGTATAGGGCGCGGGACAGATACGCAGTATTTT. Translation gives CASSIGRGTDTQYF.

This clone has at least ten counts. The rearrangement links TRBV7-2 to TRBJ2-5, with D hard to call. The J call is uncertain, as TRBJ2-7 better fits the DNA end. This CDR3 spans 14 amino acids. Germline V gene data show CDR1 as SGHTA and CDR2 as FQGNSA. The CDR3 region has the DNA TGTGCCAGCAGCTTAATATACACTACCTACGAGCAGTACTTC. Encoded protein: CASSLIYTTYEQYF.

V gene TRBV6-1 combines with J gene TRBJ2-7, with TRBD1 matching over 8 bases. Germline trimming cut 7 bases from V and 1 base from J; bases unmatched to any gene: 9. Germline CDR1 is MNHNS and CDR2 is SASEGT. The CDR3 runs 15 residues. The CDR3 DNA reads TGTGCCAGCACGACAGGGGCGGAGGGATCCTACGAGCAGTACTTC. It codes for CASTTGAEGSYEQYF.

This clone was counted only a few times. This may be a read error, as it is one base from a much larger clone. The sample holds other DNA sequences that translate to the same CDR3. The CDR3 DNA reads as TGCGCCAGCAGCTTCTCTAGCGGGGCCTACAATGAGCAGTTCTTC. This encodes CASSFSSGAYNEQFF. This rearrangement joins TRBV5-1 to TRBJ2-1; 9 bases are shared with TRBD2. The CDR3 spans 15 residues. The junction had 2 bases not matched to a gene; V was cut back by 2 bases and J by 2 bases. Germline V gene lookup returns CDR1 SGHRS and CDR2 YFSETQ.

The V gene is TRBV19, the J gene TRBJ2-1; 10 bases are a match to TRBD1. Unmatched junction bases numbered 9, after V lost 5 bases and J lost 8 bases. The germline V gene encodes CDR1 LNHDA and CDR2 SQIVND (reference sequence). The CDR3 is 15 residues long. The CDR3 nucleotides are TGTGCCAGTAGTGTAAGGGACAGGGGTATAGATGAGCAGTTCTTC. Its protein is CASSVRDRGIDEQFF.

In its sample, this clone was seen a few times. V and J are TRBV10-1 and TRBJ1-4; D is unresolved. Germline V gene lookup returns CDR1 WNHNN and CDR2 SYGVQD (reference sequence). V was shortened by 8 bases and J by 3 bases, with 10 bases between the two germline ends. CDR3 size: 13 residues. The CDR3 spells CASRRRANEKLFF. CDR3 bases: TGCGCCAGCCGTCGGAGGGCTAATGAAAAACTGTTTTTT.

This chain uses TRBV7-9 with TRBJ1-2; D call uncertain. Germline V gene sequence: CDR1 SEHNR, CDR2 FQNEAQ (reference sequence). V lost 2 bases and J 8 bases, leaving 9 bases between the germline ends. The CDR3 sequence is 12 residues long. The CDR3 region is CASSLIGRGYTF. CDR3 bases: TGTGCCAGCAGCTTAATCGGGCGCGGCTACACCTTC.

The chain recombines TRBV6-1 with TRBJ2-1; D might be TRBD2 (7 bases). Germline V lookup: CDR1 MNHNS, CDR2 SASEGT. The CDR3 length is 15 residues. V lost 7 bases, J lost 2 bases, and 15 bases lay in between. CDR3 in DNA: TGTGCCAGCAACTTGGGGGGGGCCACCTACAATGAGCAGTTCTTC. The encoded protein is CASNLGGATYNEQFF.

This chain connects TRBV11-2 to TRBJ2-3, with 7 bases aligning to TRBD2. The CDR3 runs to 15 residues. J lost 4 bases, V lost 1 base, and 5 bases had no gene match. The germline CDR1 and CDR2 sequences are SGHAT and FQNNGV. The CDR3, as DNA: TGTGCCAGCAGCTTAGTAGGGAGGGCCGCAGATACGCAGTATTTT. Translating it yields CASSLVGRAADTQYF.

As DNA, the CDR3 is TGTGCCAGCAGCGTAGCACAGGGCATTAACACTGAAGCTTTCTTT. It yields the protein CASSVAQGINTEAFF. The chain has TRBV9 and TRBJ1-1; the D gene is possibly TRBD1 (6 bases). CDR1 is SGDLS and CDR2 is YYNGEE in the germline V gene. The CDR3 consists of 15 residues. V lost 0 bases and J lost 2, with 11 bases in between.

The rearrangement uses TRBV19 and TRBJ2-1; TRBD2 matches at 7 bases. Unmatched junction bases numbered 6, after V lost 4 bases and J lost 9 bases. This CDR3 region has 13 residues. Germline CDR1 is LNHDA and CDR2 is SQIVND (reference sequence). The CDR3 spells CASSRTTGGEQFF. The CDR3 DNA sequence: TGTGCCAGTAGTAGAACTACGGGGGGTGAGCAGTTCTTC.

The J gene is TRBJ2-1, the V gene TRBV28, with TRBD1 matching 7 bases. The CDR3 is 19 amino acids. The junction had 16 bases not matched to a gene; V was cut back by 5 bases and J by 0 bases. CDR1 is MDHEN and CDR2 is SYDVKM in the germline V gene. The CDR3 sequence: CASSHPGQSIPFSYNEQFF. In nucleotides, the CDR3 is TGTGCCAGCAGTCACCCGGGACAGTCAATACCCTTCTCCTACAATGAGCAGTTCTTC.

The V call is TRBV5-8, the J call TRBJ2-2; TRBD2 matches 10 bases. V lost 3 bases, J lost 10 bases, and 15 bases stayed unmatched. The V gene's germline CDR1 is SGHTS and CDR2 YDEGEE. The CDR3 has 17 residues. In DNA form, the CDR3 reads TGTGCCAGCAGCTCTTATGTACTAGCGGGACATCAGGTGGAGCTGTTTTTT. The encoded protein is CASSSYVLAGHQVELFF.

The chain has TRBV5-1 and TRBJ1-1; 8 nucleotides agree with TRBD1. The CDR3 is made up of 15 amino acids. Per the germline V gene, CDR1 is SGHRS and CDR2 is YFSETQ. The ends lost 0 bases at V and 5 bases at J; junction bases unmatched: 6. The CDR3 sequence is CASSLGAGGDTEAFF. The CDR3 coding sequence is TGCGCCAGCAGCTTGGGGGCAGGGGGCGATACTGAAGCTTTCTTT.

The chain has TRBV7-9 and TRBJ2-7, with 11 bases identical to TRBD2. The CDR3 loop spans 18 amino acids. Trimming removed 0 bases from V and 2 bases from J; junction bases left unmatched: 9. Looked up from germline, CDR1 is SEHNR and CDR2 is FQNEAQ (reference sequence). The CDR3 is CASSLAGRGLAVTYEQYF. As DNA, the CDR3 is TGTGCCAGCAGCTTAGCAGGACGGGGACTAGCGGTAACCTACGAGCAGTACTTC.

The DNA of the CDR3 is TGTGCCAGTAGTATAGTTTTGAGTGCCCTCGACCCCATCCTCCAGCATTTT. It translates to CASSIVLSALDPILQHF. V is TRBV19 and J is TRBJ1-5; no reliable D call. CDR3 size: 17 residues. Germline V gene sequence: CDR1 LNHDA, CDR2 SQIVND (reference sequence). V lost 1 base, J lost 12 bases, and 25 bases lay in between.